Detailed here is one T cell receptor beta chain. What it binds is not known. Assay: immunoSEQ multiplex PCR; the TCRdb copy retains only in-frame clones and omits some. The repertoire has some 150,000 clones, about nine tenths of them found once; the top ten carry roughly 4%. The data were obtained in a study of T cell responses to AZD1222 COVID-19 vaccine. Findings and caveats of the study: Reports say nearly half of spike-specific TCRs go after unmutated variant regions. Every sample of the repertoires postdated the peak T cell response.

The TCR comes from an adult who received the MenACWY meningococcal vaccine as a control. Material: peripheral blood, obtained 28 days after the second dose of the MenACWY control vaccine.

The CDR3: CASSLQGLAYEQYF. Here the CDR3 DNA reads TGCGCCAGCAGCCTGCAAGGGTTGGCCTACGAGCAGTACTTC. The chain joins TRBV5-1 to TRBJ2-7; D not certain. Trimming pared 4 bases from V and 2 bases from J, leaving 13 bases between. The germline V gene has CDR1 SGHRS and CDR2 YFSETQ. CDR3 length equals 14 residues.